One TCR beta chain is described in this entry. Its target is unknown. One end of the junction does not line up with germline, which may come from a read error. The sample originates from a study of CD8 T cells in ankylosing spondylitis. Overall study findings and caveats: Apparently characteristic of ankylosing spondylitis blood was a TCR beta motif (fewer than ten highly homologous variants).

TCRdb passed the 5' RACE reads through MiXCR, listing each CDR3 protein once. This table has under 300,000 distinct CDR3 sequences, roughly a tenth appearing once. The CDR3 totals 16 residues. Germline values: CDR1 SNHLY, CDR2 FYNNEI. Sequencing was performed on blood, either unsorted or a sorted T cell fraction (not recorded which). The receptor's source is a male donor with ankylosing spondylitis or in good health (not recorded which). The gene calls are TRBV2 and TRBJ2-5; TRBD2 aligns across 8 bases. Here the CDR3 DNA reads TGTGCCAACAGTGAAGATAGCGGGGACCGACAAGAGACCCAGTACTTC. Its protein is CANSEDSGDRQETQYF.